The entry below gives a single T cell receptor beta chain sequence along with its context. Germline V lookup: CDR1 LNHDA, CDR2 SQIVND (reference sequence). The length of the CDR3 is 15 residues. Trimming stripped 5 bases from V and 0 bases from J, with 10 bases between. The source of the sample is a study of shared clonotypes between healthy human individuals. This table comes from immunoSEQ multiplex PCR, and its TCRdb copy is limited to in-frame clones, with some not included. The sample shows 550,000 to 800,000 clones, about 90% of them seen only once. The chain has TRBV19 and TRBJ2-2, with D uncertain. The receptor was isolated from a man between 18 and 29 years old in good health. Some clones in this sample may be carry-over from other donors' samples. The sample was memory CD8+ T cells from PBMCs. Indicated subset: CD45RO+ cells pooled with CCR7-negative TemRA cells. The CDR3 DNA reads as TGTGCCAGTAGTCTGGATGTAACGAACACCGGGGAGCTGTTTTTT. Amino acids: CASSLDVTNTGELFF.